A selection of T cell receptor beta chains follows, all from one sample in a study of blood T cells in healthy people across ages. TCRdb re-called the 5' RACE reads through MiXCR, storing one row per CDR3 protein. The sample records 1.5 million to 2 million distinct CDR3 sequences, about 28% being singletons. The sample consisted of blood. The receptors originated from a woman between 25 and 40 years old in good health. Each CDR3 is given with its conserved first and last residue. D genes are given only for firm matches. A row's size may be missing; if present it is once, few, many or a size class.

d_call	v_call	j_call	clone_size	cdr3_length	cdr3_aa	cdr3_nt
TRBD1	TRBV20-1	TRBJ2-7	-	14	CSAPRQGLINEQYF	TGCAGTGCCCCCCGACAGGGGCTGATTAACGAGCAGTACTTC
-	TRBV20-1	TRBJ2-4	few	10	CSAFYGIQYF	TGCAGTGCCTTCTACGGCATTCAGTACTTC
-	TRBV12-3/TRBV12-4	TRBJ2-3	few	12	CASSGPLDTQYF	TGTGCCAGCAGTGGACCACTAGATACGCAGTATTTT
-	TRBV6-6	TRBJ1-5	-	13	CATTGYANQPQHF	TGTGCCACCACAGGGTACGCCAATCAGCCCCAGCATTTT
TRBD2	TRBV7-9	TRBJ2-1	-	13	CASSFSGSETQFF	TGTGCCAGCAGCTTTAGCGGGAGTGAGACCCAGTTCTTC
TRBD1	TRBV6-5	TRBJ1-5	few	14	CASGKDRGFQPQHF	TGTGCCAGCGGGAAGGACAGGGGATTTCAGCCCCAGCATTTT
TRBD1	TRBV5-1	TRBJ2-3	-	16	CASSLGTGSGTDTQYF	TGCGCCAGCAGCTTGGGGACAGGGAGCGGCACAGATACGCAGTATTTT
TRBD1	TRBV4-1	TRBJ2-7	-	13	CASSPDRSQEQYF	TGCGCCAGCAGCCCGGACAGGTCGCAAGAGCAGTACTTC
TRBD2	TRBV6-1	TRBJ2-1	-	14	CAAAGGSSYNEQFF	TGTGCCGCCGCGGGGGGGAGCTCCTACAATGAGCAGTTCTTC
TRBD1	TRBV2	TRBJ2-7	few	15	CASSRDRGNSYEQYF	TGTGCCAGCAGTAGAGACAGGGGTAACTCCTACGAGCAGTACTTC
TRBD2	TRBV28	TRBJ2-3	few	13	CASRPTSPDTQYF	TGTGCCAGCCGCCCGACTAGCCCAGATACGCAGTATTTT
-	TRBV7-9	TRBJ1-3	-	16	CASSPTDGSSGNTIYF	TGTGCCAGCAGCCCTACGGACGGTAGCTCTGGAAACACCATATATTTT
-	TRBV20-1	TRBJ2-1	-	14	CSAYRASGYNEQFF	TGCAGTGCTTACAGGGCTAGCGGTTACAATGAGCAGTTCTTC
-	TRBV5-5	TRBJ1-1	-	13	CASRWAWNTEAFF	TGTGCCAGTAGATGGGCTTGGAACACTGAAGCTTTCTTT
TRBD2	TRBV6-5	TRBJ2-3	-	16	CASSYSIAGGADTQYF	TGTGCCAGCAGTTACTCAATAGCGGGGGGAGCAGATACGCAGTATTTT
-	TRBV5-6	TRBJ1-2	-	14	CASSLSSTRRGYTF	TGTGCCAGCAGCTTATCATCGACGCGGCGGGGCTACACCTTC
-	TRBV12-3/TRBV12-4	TRBJ2-5	many	14	CASTPTGTQETQYF	TGTGCCAGCACCCCGACAGGTACTCAAGAGACCCAGTACTTC
-	TRBV4-2	TRBJ2-3	-	15	CASSQDPARTDTQYF	TGTGCCAGCAGCCAAGATCCGGCCCGGACAGATACGCAGTATTTT
TRBD2	TRBV7-2	TRBJ2-1	-	16	CASSRGPLAGSNEQFF	TGTGCCAGCAGCCGCGGCCCTCTAGCGGGGAGTAATGAGCAGTTCTTC
-	TRBV4-1	TRBJ1-4	few	16	CASSPGMAATNEKLFF	TGCGCCAGCAGCCCCGGGATGGCAGCAACTAATGAAAAACTGTTTTTT
-	TRBV12-3/TRBV12-4	TRBJ1-3	-	13	CASSLSSGNTVYF	TGTGCCAGCAGCCTGAGCTCTGGAAACACCGTATATTTT
TRBD2	TRBV20-1	TRBJ2-1	many	14	CSARGTSVSNERFF	TGCAGTGCTAGAGGGACTAGCGTTTCCAATGAGCGGTTCTTC
-	TRBV12-3/TRBV12-4	TRBJ1-2	few	13	CASSWEYLGGYTF	TGTGCCAGCAGCTGGGAGTACTTGGGCGGCTACACCTTC
TRBD1	TRBV10-3	TRBJ1-3	-	12	CATDRGGNTIYF	TGTGCCACGGACAGGGGTGGAAACACCATATATTTT
TRBD2	TRBV15	TRBJ2-7	many	13	CATSRGAREEQYF	TGTGCCACCAGCAGAGGGGCGCGGGAGGAGCAGTACTTC
-	TRBV29-1	TRBJ1-1	-	14	CSVLMLLGATEAFF	TGCAGCGTTCTAATGCTTCTGGGGGCCACTGAAGCTTTCTTT
-	TRBV20-1	TRBJ1-5	few	13	CSASSRNNQPQHF	TGCAGTGCTAGTTCCAGAAACAATCAGCCCCAGCATTTT
-	TRBV2	TRBJ2-5	-	15	CASARDTAGEETQYF	TGTGCCAGTGCCCGGGACACCGCGGGGGAAGAGACCCAGTACTTC
-	TRBV6-5	TRBJ1-6	-	17	CASSYSNRRSYNSPLHF	TGTGCCAGCAGTTACTCGAACCGGCGCTCCTATAATTCACCCCTCCACTTT
-	TRBV2	TRBJ2-1	many	16	CASSEAGASSYNEQFF	TGTGCCAGCAGTGAAGCGGGGGCCTCCTCCTACAATGAGCAGTTCTTC
-	TRBV28	TRBJ2-3	-	15	CASSPLAGATDTQYF	TGTGCCAGCAGTCCTTTGGCGGGGGCCACAGATACGCAGTATTTT
TRBD2	TRBV4-1	TRBJ2-5	-	19	CASSQARILADSRQETQYF	TGCGCCAGCAGCCAAGCGAGGATACTAGCGGATTCACGCCAAGAGACCCAGTACTTC